These 10 T cell receptor beta chains came from one sample sequenced in a study of OX40 agonist ivuxolimab in advanced cancers. Sequencing was performed with immunoSEQ multiplex PCR; in TCRdb, only in-frame clones are kept and a portion is missing. The sample has 100,000 or so clones; about nine tenths are singletons. This specimen was CD4+ or CD8+ T cells sorted from blood, taken in a trial of the OX40 agonist ivuxolimab. The receptors stem from an adult with an advanced solid tumor such as melanoma, head and neck, liver or kidney cancer.

The chain employs TRBV29-1 and TRBJ2-3, with TRBD2 identical over 9 bases. Losses at the gene ends were 1 base for V and 2 bases for J; bases not matched to a gene: 7. CDR1 is SQVTM and CDR2 is ANQGSEA in the germline V gene. The CDR3 contains 16 residues. Here the CDR3 DNA reads TGCAGCGTTGAAGTAGCGGGAGCCCTTTCCACAGATACGCAGTATTTT. Protein: CSVEVAGALSTDTQYF.

CDR3 region: CASSYDIDSYEQYF. The CDR3 nucleotides are TGTGCCAGCAGTTACGACATCGACAGCTACGAGCAGTACTTC. The chain carries TRBV6-6 and TRBJ2-7, with a tentative D call TRBD1 (5 bases). Germline loops: CDR1 MNHNY, CDR2 SVGAGI (reference sequence). Deletions cut 2 bases from V and 3 bases from J, with 11 bases between. The CDR3 spans 14 residues.

The chain has TRBV28 and TRBJ2-1; 13 nucleotides line up with TRBD2. CDR3 length equals 16 residues. With V trimmed by 4 bases and J by 7 bases, 7 bases remained unmatched. Germline values: CDR1 MDHEN, CDR2 SYDVKM. The CDR3 coding sequence is TGTGCCAGCAGTTCCAAGTCGACTAGCGGGAGGAATGAGCAGTTCTTC. Amino acids: CASSSKSTSGRNEQFF. The variable domain in full, completed from reference TRBV28 and TRBJ2-1, reads DVKVTQSSRYLVKRTGEKVFLECVQDMDHENMFWYRQDPGLGLRLIYFSYDVKMKEKGDIPEGYSVSREKKERFSLILESASTNQTSMYLCASSSKSTSGRNEQFFGPGTRLTVL.

The V call is TRBV10-3, the J call TRBJ2-7; TRBD1 agrees at 7 bases. The CDR3 has 12 amino acids. V shed 4 bases, J shed 4 bases, and the junction held 1 base outside the gene matches. The germline CDR1 and CDR2 sequences are ENHRY and SYGVKD. CDR3 bases: TGTGCCATCAGTGTACAGGGGTACGAGCAGTACTTC. Protein: CAISVQGYEQYF.

This CDR3 reads CASSPLTGGKTEAFF. The CDR3 DNA follows: TGTGCCAGCAGCCCATTGACAGGGGGTAAAACTGAAGCTTTCTTT. The rearrangement links TRBV7-9 to TRBJ1-1, with TRBD1 matching over 9 bases. V trimming: 5 bases; J trimming: 5 bases; junction bases outside the gene matches: 9. Germline V gene sequence: CDR1 SEHNR, CDR2 FQNEAQ (reference sequence). The CDR3 sequence is 15 residues long.

The V call is TRBV5-1, the J call TRBJ2-6; 11 nucleotides match TRBD1. The germline gives CDR1 SGHRS, CDR2 YFSETQ. J gave up 1 base and V 4 bases, and 13 bases lay outside the gene matches. This CDR3 has 20 amino acids. As DNA, the CDR3 is TGCGCCAGCAGCGTAGGACAGGGGGCGGGGCCCGGATCTGGGGCCAACGTCCTGACTTTC. Amino acids: CASSVGQGAGPGSGANVLTF.

This chain joins TRBV28 and TRBJ1-4; 7 nucleotides agree with TRBD1. The CDR3 length is 17 residues. The V segment lost 0 bases and the J segment 10 bases; nucleotides outside the gene matches: 14. Germline V gene data show CDR1 as MDHEN and CDR2 as SYDVKM. As DNA, the CDR3 is TGTGCCAGCAGTTTATGGGTCCCGGGACAGCAGAGTGGAAAACTGTTTTTT. Its protein is CASSLWVPGQQSGKLFF.

This chain uses TRBV11-2 with TRBJ2-4; no clear D gene. The germline gives CDR1 SGHAT, CDR2 FQNNGV. This CDR3 has 15 amino acids. Trimming shortened V by 5 bases and J by 1 base, and 12 bases separated the two germline ends. CDR3 bases: TGTGCCAGCAGCCCCCTGAGGTCGGCCAAAAACATTCAGTACTTC. It is translated as CASSPLRSAKNIQYF.

CDR3 in DNA: TGTGCCAGCAGCTCCAGTCGGACTGGCGGAAACACCATATATTTT. Amino acid sequence: CASSSSRTGGNTIYF. The J gene is TRBJ1-3, the V gene TRBV13; D gene uncertain. The CDR3 has 15 residues. The germline CDR1 and CDR2 sequences are PRHDT and FYEKMQ (reference sequence). Trimming took off 4 bases at V and 4 bases at J, with 14 bases between the two ends. Filled out from reference TRBV13 and TRBJ1-3, the complete variable domain reads AAGVIQSPRHLIKEKRETATLKCYPIPRHDTVYWYQQGPGQDPQFLISFYEKMQSDKGSIPDRFSAQQFSDYHSELNMSSLELGDSALYFCASSSSRTGGNTIYFGEGSWLTVV.

The chain has TRBV7-2 and TRBJ2-5, with a weak D call TRBD2 (6 bases). Germline lookup yields CDR1 SGHTA and CDR2 FQGNSA. The CDR3 is 14 residues long. The ends were cut back, 1 base at V and 5 bases at J, with 11 bases in the middle. CDR3 nucleotide sequence: TGTGCCAGCAGCTTAGGACCCGCGGGGGAGACCCAGTACTTC. Amino acid sequence: CASSLGPAGETQYF.